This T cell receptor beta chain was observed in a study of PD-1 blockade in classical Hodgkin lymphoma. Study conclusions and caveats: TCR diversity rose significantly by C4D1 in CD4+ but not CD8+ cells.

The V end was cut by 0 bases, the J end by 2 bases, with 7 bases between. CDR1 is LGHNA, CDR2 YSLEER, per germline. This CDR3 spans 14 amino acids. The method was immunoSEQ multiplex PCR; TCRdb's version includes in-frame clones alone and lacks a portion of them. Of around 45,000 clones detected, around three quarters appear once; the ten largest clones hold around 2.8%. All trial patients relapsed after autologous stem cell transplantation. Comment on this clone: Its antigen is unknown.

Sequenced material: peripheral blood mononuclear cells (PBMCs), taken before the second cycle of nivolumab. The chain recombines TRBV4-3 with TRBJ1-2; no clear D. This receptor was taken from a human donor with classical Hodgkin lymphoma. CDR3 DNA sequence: TGCGCCAGCAGCCAAGAAAGGGCGAACTATGGCTACACCTTC. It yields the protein CASSQERANYGYTF.